This T cell receptor (beta chain) stems from a study of blood T cell repertoires in COVID-19 (TCRdb year 2020). With respect to the entire study: Samples covering the acute and convalescent phases of COVID-19 were provided by collaborators in the United States, Italy and Spain. The material from the prospective study consisted of cDNA or gDNA derived from T cells, B-cell-depleted T cells, or PBMCs. Subjects who had been exposed to COVID-19, were actively infected with it, or had recovered from it provided the deeply sampled blood TCRbeta repertoires that made up the dataset. A freely available public database, intended as a resource for researchers studying the immune response to SARS-CoV-2, is where the repertoires were released. The samples were drawn from two sources: the first 160 participants of the ongoing ImmuneRACE study, and some 1,300 subjects contributed by 6 global collaborators. A de-identified subject ID, COVID-19 status, age in years and sex were almost always included in the sample metadata. Where available, HLA class I and class II types were taken from metadata supplied by the sample provider and were not determined by assay-based typing. Results and caveats for the whole study, not just this receptor: How much clinical and demographic metadata was included differed by source and by participant, and the metadata was provided uncurated.

TCRbeta CDR3 regions were amplified from genomic DNA using the immunoSEQ Assay, a bias-controlled multiplex PCR. On the study's bioinformatics: Nucleated cell counts per sample were estimated from amplification of reference gene primers within the assay. To quantify the absolute abundance of each unique TCRbeta CDR3 rearrangement, sequence reads were collapsed and filtered. For each sample, productive Simpson clonality was calculated as the square root of Simpson's diversity index across productive rearrangements. TCRdb obtained this table from immuneACCESS and retained in-frame rearrangements with V and J assigned. These tables miss some clones; where compared with another copy, unresolved V genes account for less than half of the shortfall, and the remainder is unexplained. V, J and clone size are those of that table, while D and trimming were read from the DNA. This sample gives tens of thousands of clones in total; approximately 81% of them show up just once. The ten biggest clones cover 18% of the sample.

Concerning this clone itself: Which antigen it targets is not known. Per-base quality was not reported, and no clone a single base away is much larger than it.

Each collaborating institution followed its own protocols to collect whole blood in K2EDTA tubes. For TCRbeta analysis, collaborators shipped samples as frozen whole blood, isolated PBMCs, or DNA extracted from either of those sample types. The CDR3 runs 15 residues from the cysteine to the phenylalanine. The read is trimmed to its CDR3 DNA, 45 bases read in frame from base 1. Trimmed from V: 3 bases; trimmed from J: 3 bases; junction bases lacking a gene match: 4. From the germline V gene, CDR1 is SGHNT and CDR2 is YENEEA. The receptor comes from an older woman with acute or convalescent COVID-19. The sample was peripheral blood. This sequence uses TRBV11-3 and TRBJ2-2, and TRBD1 aligns with 7 junction nucleotides. The CDR3 protein is CASSFGTAYTGELFF. The nucleotide sequence is given as TGTGCCAGCAGCTTTGGGACAGCTTACACCGGGGAGCTGTTTTTT.